This is a list of T cell receptor beta chains from one sample in a study of T cells in Graves' hyperthyroidism and ophthalmopathy. TCRdb recomputed calls from the multiplex PCR reads with MiXCR, one row per CDR3 protein. Found here are around 350,000 distinct CDR3 sequences, about 14% of them singletons; the top ten hold 20%. The sequencing input was blood. The receptors were gathered from a woman in her twenties or thirties with Graves' ophthalmopathy. Both conserved end residues are part of each CDR3. A D gene is named only where the DNA matches it firmly. Only part of the rows carry a size: once, few, many, or a class if the clone is expanded.

v_call	j_call	d_call	clone_size	cdr3_nt	cdr3_aa
TRBV28	TRBJ2-3	TRBD2	many	TGTGCCAGCAGTTCGGGGGGGGGCGTCACAGATACGCAGTATTTT	CASSSGGGVTDTQYF
TRBV4-1	TRBJ2-7	-	many	TGCGCCAGCAGCCCAGGGAATTATAACGAGCAGTACTTC	CASSPGNYNEQYF
TRBV30	TRBJ1-2	-	many	TGTGCCTGGAGACCACTTACTAACTATGGCTACACCTTC	CAWRPLTNYGYTF
TRBV29-1	TRBJ2-2	TRBD1	-	TGCAGCGTCGGACGACAGGGCGACACCGGGGAGCTGTTTTTT	CSVGRQGDTGELFF
TRBV5-6	TRBJ1-4	TRBD1	many	TGTGCCAGCAGCTTGGGGGCCTCAGGGGGCCGTGAAAAACTGTTTTTT	CASSLGASGGREKLFF
TRBV7-9	TRBJ1-2	TRBD1	few	TGTGCCAGCAGCCAAGGACAGGGATTGGTTAACTATGGCTACACCTTC	CASSQGQGLVNYGYTF
TRBV11-2	TRBJ2-7	TRBD1	many	TGTGCCAGCAGCTTAGATTGGGGACAGGGGGCTTACGAGCAGTACTTC	CASSLDWGQGAYEQYF
TRBV12-3/TRBV12-4	TRBJ2-7	-	many	TGTGCCAGCAGTTTTGAGCTCCACTACGAGCAGTACTTC	CASSFELHYEQYF
TRBV6-1	TRBJ1-6	-	many	TGTGCCAGCACCAGGGACGGGCCCAATTCACCCCTCCACTTT	CASTRDGPNSPLHF
TRBV7-3	TRBJ1-1	-	few	TGTGCCAGCAGCCAAGGATCGAACACTGAAGCTTCCTTT	CASSQGSNTEASF
TRBV7-2	TRBJ2-1	TRBD1	many	TGTGCCAGCAGCCCTGACAGGGAGCTCTACAATGAGCAGTTCTTC	CASSPDRELYNEQFF
TRBV3-1	TRBJ2-1	TRBD2	many	TGTGCCAGCAGCCATGGGACTAGCGGGGGGCGCTCCTACAATGAGCAGTTCTTC	CASSHGTSGGRSYNEQFF
TRBV12-3/TRBV12-4	TRBJ2-5	TRBD2	many	TGTGCCAGCAGTCCGGGACTAGCTTTGGAGACCCAGTACTTC	CASSPGLALETQYF
TRBV6-1	TRBJ2-6	TRBD1	many	TGTGCCAGCAGGGAGATTTCCGGGACAGGGGGCTCTGGGGCCAACGTCCTGACTTTC	CASREISGTGGSGANVLTF
TRBV9	TRBJ1-1	-	many	TGTGCCAGCAGCTGGGTTGGGGATGGGGCGGAAGCTTTCTTT	CASSWVGDGAEAFF
TRBV20-1	TRBJ2-1	TRBD2	-	TGCAGTGCTAGAGCATGGACTAGCGGGGAGTCCTACAATGAGCAGTTCTTC	CSARAWTSGESYNEQFF